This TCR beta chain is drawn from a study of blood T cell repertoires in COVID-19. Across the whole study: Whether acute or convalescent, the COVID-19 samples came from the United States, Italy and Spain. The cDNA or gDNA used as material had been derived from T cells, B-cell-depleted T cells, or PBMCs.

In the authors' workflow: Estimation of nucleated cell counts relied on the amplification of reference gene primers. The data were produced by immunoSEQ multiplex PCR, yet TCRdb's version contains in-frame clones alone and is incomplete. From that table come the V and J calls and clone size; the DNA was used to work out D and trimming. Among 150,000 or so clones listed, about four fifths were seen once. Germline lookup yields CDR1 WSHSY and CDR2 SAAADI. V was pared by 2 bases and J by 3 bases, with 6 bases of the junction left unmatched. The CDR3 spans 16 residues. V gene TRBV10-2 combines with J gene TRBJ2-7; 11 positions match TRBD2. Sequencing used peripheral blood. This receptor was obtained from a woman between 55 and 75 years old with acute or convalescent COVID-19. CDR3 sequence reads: CASSEPLAGGSYEQYF. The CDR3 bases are TGCGCCAGCAGTGAGCCTCTAGCGGGGGGAAGCTACGAGCAGTACTTC.